A selection of T cell receptor beta chains follows, all from one sample in a study of shared clonotypes between healthy human individuals. The protocol was immunoSEQ multiplex PCR, while the TCRdb copy is restricted to in-frame clones and leaves out a portion. The sample shows 490,000 or so clones, less than 80% of them seen only once. The sample consisted of PBMCs. These receptors were collected from a middle-aged woman in good health. Some clones in this sample may be carry-over from other donors' samples. Both conserved end residues are part of each CDR3. D genes are given only for firm matches. Where a row states a size, it is once, few, many or the class of an expanded clone; other rows omit it.

TRBJ1-2,TRBD1,TRBV19,-,CASSVEDRGKTNYGYTF,TGTGCCAGTAGTGTGGAAGACAGGGGGAAGACTAACTATGGCTACACCTTC
TRBJ2-1,TRBD2,TRBV28,once,CASSDVVGLAGGYNEQFF,TGTGCCAGCAGCGATGTAGTGGGACTAGCGGGAGGGTACAATGAGCAGTTCTTC
TRBJ2-2,TRBD2,TRBV7-8,-,CASSGSGRAEESGELFF,TGTGCCAGCAGCGGGAGCGGGAGGGCCGAGGAGTCCGGGGAGCTGTTTTTT
TRBJ2-7,TRBD1,TRBV28,-,CASNDGDRGNSYEQYF,TGTGCCAGCAATGATGGGGACAGGGGGAATTCCTACGAGCAGTACTTC
TRBJ2-1,TRBD1,TRBV5-6,-,CASTQTGGYNEQFF,TGTGCCAGCACCCAGACAGGGGGGTACAATGAGCAGTTCTTC
TRBJ2-5,TRBD1,TRBV6-8,-,CASSSPLLPTGLKETQYF,TGTGCCAGCAGTTCCCCCTTGCTCCCGACAGGGTTAAAGGAGACCCAGTACTTC
TRBJ2-5,TRBD2,TRBV5-1,-,CASSLGLAGAGAQYF,TGCGCCAGCAGCTTGGGACTAGCGGGGGCCGGGGCCCAGTACTTC
TRBJ2-7,TRBD2,TRBV5-4,-,CASSAGLAGAGEQYF,TGTGCCAGCAGCGCCGGACTAGCGGGAGCCGGCGAGCAGTACTTC
TRBJ2-2,TRBD1,TRBV11-1,-,CASSPRRQGIGELFF,TGTGCCAGCAGCCCACGACGACAGGGTATCGGGGAGCTGTTTTTT
TRBJ2-1,TRBD2,TRBV7-2,-,CASSPLREGWQFF,TGTGCCAGCAGCCCCTTAAGGGAGGGGTGGCAGTTCTTC
TRBJ2-1,TRBD1,TRBV18,many,CASSRDRAGNEQFF,TGTGCCAGCTCACGAGACAGGGCGGGCAATGAGCAGTTCTTC
TRBJ2-5,TRBD2,TRBV10-2,many,CASSGGRGTETQYF,TGCGCCAGCAGTGGCGGGAGAGGGACCGAGACCCAGTACTTC
TRBJ1-2,-,TRBV18,-,CASSPQNRIYYGYTF,TGTGCCAGCTCACCACAGAACAGGATTTACTATGGCTACACCTTC
TRBJ1-3,-,TRBV5-1,-,CASRLTGSGNTIYF,TGCGCCAGCAGACTCACAGGGAGCGGAAACACCATATATTTT
TRBJ1-2,-,TRBV2,-,CASSVQGGLSRGYTF,TGTGCCAGCAGTGTACAGGGAGGGCTATCTCGGGGCTACACCTTC
TRBJ2-4,-,TRBV15,-,CATSRGGTKGHIQYF,TGTGCCACCAGCAGAGGTGGGACCAAAGGACACATTCAGTACTTC
TRBJ1-5,-,TRBV30,-,CAWSEGREGQPQHF,TGTGCCTGGAGTGAGGGCAGGGAAGGGCAGCCCCAGCATTTT
TRBJ2-6,-,TRBV5-1,once,CASSWSGQLAGSGANVLTF,TGCGCCAGCAGCTGGTCCGGACAGTTGGCTGGGTCTGGGGCCAACGTCCTGACTTTC
TRBJ2-5,TRBD1,TRBV4-3,-,CASSRETGGEETQYF,TGCGCCAGCAGCCGGGAGACAGGGGGCGAAGAGACCCAGTACTTC
TRBJ2-4,TRBD2,TRBV4-2,-,CASSQDSSGRVENIQYF,TGTGCCAGCAGCCAAGATTCTAGCGGGAGGGTGGAGAACATTCAGTACTTC
TRBJ2-7,-,TRBV28,-,CASSLNTRRESSYEQYF,TGTGCCAGCAGCCTCAACACCCGACGGGAGAGCTCCTACGAGCAGTACTTC
TRBJ2-7,TRBD1,TRBV7-9,-,CASSPSTGVSYEQYF,TGTGCCAGCAGCCCATCGACAGGGGTTTCCTACGAGCAGTACTTC
TRBJ2-1,-,TRBV5-1,-,CASSPLEFFSRLRGNEQFF,TGCGCCAGCAGCCCTCTAGAATTCTTCAGCAGATTACGCGGCAATGAGCAGTTCTTC
TRBJ2-6,-,TRBV2,-,CASSEDRAGANVLTF,TGTGCCAGCAGTGAAGACAGGGCTGGGGCCAACGTCCTGACTTTC
TRBJ2-3,-,TRBV5-6,-,CASRWAALDTQYF,TGTGCCAGCAGGTGGGCGGCCCTAGATACGCAGTATTTT
TRBJ2-2,-,TRBV4-3,-,CASSQDTAANTGELFF,TGCGCCAGCAGCCAAGACACAGCTGCGAACACCGGGGAGCTGTTTTTT
TRBJ2-2,-,TRBV6-1,-,CASSEGPDTGELFF,TGTGCCAGCAGTGAAGGACCGGACACCGGGGAGCTGTTTTTT
TRBJ2-7,-,TRBV14,many,CASSQDLASERYEQYF,TGTGCCAGCAGCCAAGATCTCGCTAGCGAGAGGTACGAGCAGTACTTC
TRBJ2-1,-,TRBV19,-,CASSIVYNEQFF,TGTGCCAGTAGTATAGTCTACAATGAGCAGTTCTTC
TRBJ2-3,-,TRBV6-5,-,CASKASETDTQYF,TGTGCCAGCAAGGCTAGTGAAACAGATACGCAGTATTTT
TRBJ2-7,TRBD2,TRBV2,-,CASNVGWGAGQLREQYF,TGTGCCAGCAATGTTGGATGGGGAGCGGGGCAATTGCGCGAGCAGTACTTC
TRBJ2-1,TRBD2,TRBV5-1,-,CATSQLAGNEQFF,TGCGCCACCTCGCAGCTAGCGGGAAATGAGCAGTTCTTC
TRBJ1-3,-,TRBV5-4,-,CASSEVGRGNTIYF,TGTGCCAGCAGCGAGGTCGGGAGGGGAAACACCATATATTTT
TRBJ2-7,TRBD2,TRBV28,-,CATVKGLASYEQYF,TGTGCCACCGTAAAGGGACTAGCCTCCTACGAGCAGTACTTC
TRBJ2-6,TRBD1,TRBV6-6,-,CASSYYRGLGANVLTF,TGTGCCAGCAGTTATTACAGGGGGCTCGGGGCCAACGTCCTGACTTTC
TRBJ2-7,TRBD2,TRBV18,-,CASSPPGLAGSEQYF,TGTGCCAGCTCACCCCCGGGACTAGCGGGATCCGAGCAGTACTTC
TRBJ2-5,TRBD2,TRBV11-2,-,CASSLRPLAGPQSGHF,TGTGCCAGCAGCTTAAGGCCTCTAGCGGGACCCCAGTCGGGGCACTTC
TRBJ1-2,-,TRBV30,few,CAWGYGYTF,TGTGCCTGGGGCTATGGCTACACCTTC
TRBJ1-2,-,TRBV28,once,CASSPTGPILPRYGYTF,TGTGCCAGCAGCCCCACGGGACCAATTCTCCCCCGCTATGGCTACACCTTC
TRBJ2-2,-,TRBV2,-,CASSEGRKNTGELFF,TGTGCCAGCAGTGAGGGGCGAAAGAACACCGGGGAGCTGTTTTTT